These 24 T cell receptor beta chains were all obtained from the same sample, sequenced in a study of T cells after yellow fever vaccination. One entry per CDR3 protein results from TCRdb running MiXCR on the 5' RACE reads. The sample shows about 360,000 distinct CDR3 sequences, over 5% of them seen only once. The sample here was PBMCs, taken 5 days after the yellow fever booster vaccination. The receptors were gathered from a young man who received the YFV17D yellow fever vaccine.

The gene calls are TRBV15 and TRBJ2-1; 14 nucleotides line up with TRBD2. The CDR3 spans 16 residues. Germline V gene sequence: CDR1 LNHNV, CDR2 YYDKDF (reference sequence). V was clipped by 8 bases and J by 5 bases; unmatched bases: 8. This chain's CDR3 is CATQHQGLAGDNEQFF. CDR3 in DNA: TGTGCCACCCAACACCAGGGACTAGCGGGGGACAATGAGCAGTTCTTC.

This clonotype occurred many times. The chain has TRBV4-2 and TRBJ1-3, with D possibly matching TRBD1 (6 bases). Per the germline V gene, CDR1 is LGHNA and CDR2 is YNFKEQ. This CDR3 has 16 amino acids. Between the trimmed V and J ends, which lost 1 base and 0 bases, there was a span of 10 bases. CDR3 DNA sequence: TGTGCCAGCAGCCAAGCCCGGGGGCCCTCTGGAAACACCATATATTTT. This sequence encodes CASSQARGPSGNTIYF.

The chain couples TRBV29-1 to TRBJ1-1; D call uncertain. The V gene lost 3 bases and the J gene lost 4 bases, with 18 bases spanning the gap. CDR1 is SQVTM, CDR2 ANQGSEA, per germline. The CDR3 extends over 15 amino acids. The CDR3 DNA sequence: TGCAGCGTTGACAACCCCAAGGTTGGTGGCACTGAAGCTTTCTTT. Its translation: CSVDNPKVGGTEAFF.

The rearrangement joins TRBV12-3 or TRBV12-4 to TRBJ1-2, with D possibly being TRBD1 (5 bases). CDR3 size: 15 residues. V was clipped by 5 bases and J by 0 bases, with 13 bases between them. CDR3 loop: CASSPSGRANYGYTF. The DNA for the CDR3 is TGTGCCAGCAGTCCCTCGGGGCGAGCTAACTATGGCTACACCTTC.

This clonotype was detected only a few times. This chain connects TRBV20-1 to TRBJ2-7; D perhaps matches TRBD2 (5 bases). This CDR3 comprises 14 residues. The germline V gene encodes CDR1 DFQATT and CDR2 SNEGSKA (reference sequence). Trimming removed 3 bases from V and 2 bases from J, with 14 bases in between. This chain's CDR3 is CSASVGDPPYEQYF. The CDR3 DNA follows: TGCAGTGCTAGCGTGGGAGATCCCCCCTACGAGCAGTACTTC.

This clonotype was counted at least ten times. V usage is TRBV12-3 or TRBV12-4 and J usage is TRBJ2-1; D is possibly TRBD1 (6 bases). The CDR3 is 15 amino acids. V was pared by 2 bases and J by 5 bases, with 13 bases between. Written as DNA, the CDR3 is TGTGCCAGCAGTTTAAGGGACATTCGTAACAATGAGCAGTTCTTC. It translates to CASSLRDIRNNEQFF.

V and J are TRBV20-1 and TRBJ2-7; D remains unclear. This CDR3 region has 13 residues. The V gene lost 3 bases and the J gene lost 3 bases, with 12 bases spanning the gap. CDR1 is DFQATT, CDR2 SNEGSKA, per germline (reference sequence). The CDR3 sequence is CSASHPTDYEQYF. Here the CDR3 DNA reads TGCAGTGCTAGTCACCCTACAGACTACGAGCAGTACTTC.

The chain is built from TRBV18 and TRBJ2-7; D perhaps matches TRBD2 (6 bases). The CDR3 is 13 residues long. From germline, CDR1 is KGHSH and CDR2 LQKENI. V was clipped by 2 bases and J by 5 bases, with 10 bases between them. In nucleotides, the CDR3 is TGTGCCAGCTCACCATTTAGCGGAAACGAGCAGTACTTC. Translated, it gives CASSPFSGNEQYF.

This clonotype appeared many times. The rearrangement links TRBV20-1 to TRBJ2-7, with D possibly matching TRBD2 (5 bases). The CDR3 loop spans 13 amino acids. The germline V gene has CDR1 DFQATT and CDR2 SNEGSKA (reference sequence). V was clipped by 6 bases and J by 2 bases, with 14 bases between them. CDR3 nucleotides: TGCAGTGCCAAGTCAGCGGTTGCCTACGAGCAGTACTTC. Its protein is CSAKSAVAYEQYF.

This chain uses TRBV7-3 with TRBJ2-3; 9 bases are shared with TRBD1. This CDR3 region has 16 residues. The V gene's germline CDR1 is SGHTA and CDR2 FQGTGA. V dropped 5 bases and J dropped 6; count of bases not matched to a gene: 12. For the CDR3, the DNA is TGTGCCAGCAGCGACTCCGGGACAGGGAGGGCGGATACGCAGTATTTT. Translating it yields CASSDSGTGRADTQYF.

There are a few counts of this clonotype. V usage is TRBV19 and J usage is TRBJ2-2, with TRBD2 as a possible D gene (6 bases). This CDR3 spans 14 amino acids. V lost 3 bases and J lost 5, with 10 bases in between. Germline values: CDR1 LNHDA, CDR2 SQIVND (reference sequence). In DNA, the CDR3 is TGTGCCAGTAGTATGGTGGCGGGGACCGGGGAGCTGTTTTTT. Residues: CASSMVAGTGELFF.

V and J are TRBV11-2 and TRBJ1-1; D ambiguous. Trimming cost V 3 bases and J 3 bases, with 8 bases left between them. The CDR3 has 13 amino acids. The germline gives CDR1 SGHAT, CDR2 FQNNGV. CDR3 nucleotide sequence: TGTGCCAGCAGCTTGACGAGAGACACTGAAGCTTTCTTT. Residues: CASSLTRDTEAFF.

J is TRBJ2-2 and V is TRBV12-3 or TRBV12-4; the D is unclear. Trimming took 3 bases from V and 4 from J, leaving 12 bases between them. The CDR3 consists of 15 residues. As DNA, the CDR3 is TGTGCCAGCAGTTTTGGCGGAACTCTCACCGGGGAGCTGTTTTTT. This codes for CASSFGGTLTGELFF.

The J gene is TRBJ2-5, the V gene TRBV6-2 or TRBV6-3, with 9 bases identical to TRBD2. CDR1 is MNHEY, CDR2 SVGEGT, per germline. The CDR3 covers 13 residues. With V trimmed by 8 bases and J by 5 bases, 6 bases remained unmatched. The CDR3 sequence: CASETSGRETQYF. The CDR3 region has the DNA TGTGCCAGCGAGACTAGCGGCCGGGAGACCCAGTACTTC.

Worth noting for this clonotype: A read error is possible here, since a much larger clone lies one base away. The rearrangement uses TRBV20-1 and TRBJ2-1; D is possibly TRBD1 or TRBD2 (5 bases each). The CDR3 runs to 13 residues. CDR1 DFQATT and CDR2 SNEGSKA come from the germline V gene (reference sequence). Trimming left V 4 bases short and J 4 bases short, with 11 bases between. DNA of the CDR3: TGCAGTGCTAAAGGGACCTCGTACAATGAGCAGTTCTTC. Its protein product is CSAKGTSYNEQFF.

The rearrangement joins TRBV3-1 to TRBJ1-2; 8 bases agree with TRBD1. Germline V gives CDR1 LGHDT, CDR2 YNNKEL (reference sequence). V was clipped by 4 bases and J by 8 bases; unmatched bases: 15. There are 16 residues in the CDR3. CDR3 DNA: TGTGCCAGCAGCCGCTCTCCCGGACAGGGCGGGCGAGGCTACACCTTC. Its protein product is CASSRSPGQGGRGYTF.

This clonotype was counted at least ten times. The CDR3 loop reads CATSGLGGTEAFF. CDR3 DNA sequence: TGTGCCACCAGTGGTCTGGGAGGCACTGAAGCTTTCTTT. This rearrangement joins TRBV24-1 to TRBJ1-1; D is undetermined. Germline values: CDR1 KGHDR, CDR2 SFDVKD. V dropped 5 bases and J dropped 4 bases, with 10 bases sitting between them. CDR3 length equals 13 residues.

This clonotype was recorded many times. The rearrangement uses TRBV20-1 and TRBJ1-4; D is unresolved. V was clipped by 3 bases and J by 7 bases, with 9 bases between them. The germline gives CDR1 DFQATT, CDR2 SNEGSKA (reference sequence). CDR3 length: 12 amino acids. The CDR3, as DNA: TGCAGTGCTAGGACTCTTTTTGAAAAACTGTTTTTT. Residues: CSARTLFEKLFF.

Many counts were recorded for this clonotype. The V gene is TRBV3-1, the J gene TRBJ2-1; D is undetermined. CDR3 size: 13 residues. The germline V gene has CDR1 LGHDT and CDR2 YNNKEL (reference sequence). The V gene lost 2 bases and the J gene lost 10 bases, with 12 bases spanning the gap. CDR3 nucleotides: TGTGCCAGCAGCCAATACCCCGCGCAGGAGCAGTTCTTC. Translating it yields CASSQYPAQEQFF.

The chain combines TRBV19 with TRBJ1-6, with no clear D. CDR3 length: 16 residues. Germline-derived CDR1 and CDR2 are LNHDA and SQIVND (reference sequence). Trimming stripped 3 bases from V and 8 bases from J, with 17 bases between. The CDR3 loop reads CASSMDGPQSYSPLHF. CDR3 nucleotides: TGTGCCAGTAGTATGGATGGGCCTCAAAGCTATTCACCCCTCCACTTT.

Ten or more counts support this clonotype. This chain links TRBV20-1 with TRBJ2-5; D call uncertain. This CDR3 is built from 14 residues. The germline V gene has CDR1 DFQATT and CDR2 SNEGSKA (reference sequence). V gave up 0 bases and J gave up 2 bases, with 10 bases separating them. CDR3: CSARDFKGQETQYF. The DNA of the CDR3 is TGCAGTGCTAGAGATTTCAAGGGACAAGAGACCCAGTACTTC.

V is TRBV7-2 and J is TRBJ1-5; TRBD1 aligns across 8 bases. This CDR3 has 15 amino acids. Unmatched junction bases numbered 7, after V lost 7 bases and J lost 2 bases. Germline V CDR1 and CDR2: SGHTA, FQGNSA. In DNA form, the CDR3 reads TGTGCCAGCAAGGACAGGGCGGCGGGCAATCAGCCCCAGCATTTT. Translated, it gives CASKDRAAGNQPQHF.

The chain links TRBV14 to TRBJ1-1, with D tentatively TRBD1 (6 bases). This CDR3 is 13 amino acids long. Germline CDR1 SGHDN, CDR2 FVKESK. V lost 1 base, J lost 6 bases, and 9 bases lay in between. The CDR3 sequence: CASSQVGGSEAFF. As DNA, the CDR3 is TGTGCCAGCAGCCAAGTAGGGGGTTCTGAAGCTTTCTTT.

The chain employs TRBV30 and TRBJ2-3; D gene ambiguous. Trimming took off 0 bases at V and 4 bases at J, with 5 bases between the two ends. CDR1 is GTSNPN and CDR2 is SVGIG in the germline V gene (reference sequence). The CDR3 length is 12 residues. The CDR3 is CAWSVSADTQYF. CDR3 coding DNA: TGTGCCTGGAGTGTATCCGCAGATACGCAGTATTTT.